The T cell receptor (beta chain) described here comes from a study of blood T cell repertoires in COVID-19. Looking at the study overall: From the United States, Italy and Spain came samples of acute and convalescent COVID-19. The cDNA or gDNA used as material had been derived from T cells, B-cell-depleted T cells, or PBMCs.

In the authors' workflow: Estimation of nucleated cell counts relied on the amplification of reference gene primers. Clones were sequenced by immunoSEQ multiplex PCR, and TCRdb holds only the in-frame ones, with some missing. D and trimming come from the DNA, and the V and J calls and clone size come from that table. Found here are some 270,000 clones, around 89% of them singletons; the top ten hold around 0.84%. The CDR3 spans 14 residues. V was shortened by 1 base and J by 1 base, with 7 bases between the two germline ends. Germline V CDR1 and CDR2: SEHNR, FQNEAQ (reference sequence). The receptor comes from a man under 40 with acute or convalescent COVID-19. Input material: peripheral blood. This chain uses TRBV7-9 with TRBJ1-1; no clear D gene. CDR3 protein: CASSLEQTNTEAFF. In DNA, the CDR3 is TGTGCCAGCAGCTTAGAACAGACGAACACTGAAGCTTTCTTT.